This TCR beta chain was sequenced in a study of T cell responses to AZD1222 COVID-19 vaccine. Clones were sequenced by immunoSEQ multiplex PCR, and TCRdb holds only the in-frame ones, with some missing. This table has about 150,000 clones, roughly 90% appearing once. The V end lost 4 bases, the J end lost 11 bases, and 15 bases lay between the germline ends. The CDR3 is 13 residues long. The sequences come from peripheral blood, collected on day 0 of AZD1222 vaccination. This receptor was identified in an adult in good health. The chain recombines TRBV12-3 or TRBV12-4 with TRBJ1-5, with no clear D. Written as DNA, the CDR3 is TGTGCCAGCAGTTCAGCCACATCCAAGTCCCAGCATTTT. Amino acids: CASSSATSKSQHF.